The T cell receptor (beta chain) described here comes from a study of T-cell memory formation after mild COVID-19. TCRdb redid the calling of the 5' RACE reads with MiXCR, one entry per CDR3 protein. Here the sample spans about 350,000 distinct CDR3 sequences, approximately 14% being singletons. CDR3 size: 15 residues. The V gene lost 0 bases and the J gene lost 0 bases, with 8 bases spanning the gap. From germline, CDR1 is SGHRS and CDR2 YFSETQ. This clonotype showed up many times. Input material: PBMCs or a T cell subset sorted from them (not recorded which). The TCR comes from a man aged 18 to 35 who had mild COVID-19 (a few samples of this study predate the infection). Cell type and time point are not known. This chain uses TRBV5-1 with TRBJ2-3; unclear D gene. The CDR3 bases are TGCGCCAGCAGCTTGGACAGAACTAGCACAGATACGCAGTATTTT. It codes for CASSLDRTSTDTQYF.